This T cell receptor beta chain comes out of a study of cytomegalovirus exposure and HLA in healthy donors. The CDR3 is 15 amino acids. With 3 bases clipped from V and 6 bases from J, the junction kept 9 bases outside the gene matches. Germline V gene lookup returns CDR1 SEHNR and CDR2 FQNEAQ (reference sequence). The PCR contained 60 Vbeta and 13 Jbeta primers. Clones were sequenced by immunoSEQ multiplex PCR, and TCRdb holds only the in-frame ones, with some missing. Here the sample spans over 150,000 clones, 65% to 85% being singletons. In regard to this clone: The antigen remains undetermined.

Notes on the study in general: Some segments of the V type, notably TRBV6-2 and TRBV6-3, were excluded as indistinguishable.

The chain employs TRBV7-9 and TRBJ2-7; 9 bases are shared with TRBD1. This receptor was obtained from a woman aged 40 to 50 in good health and CMV-seropositive. The sequencing input was PBMCs. CDR3 nucleotide sequence: TGTGCCAGCAGCTTTTCCGGGACAGGGAGGAGCGAGCAGTACTTC. This gives the protein CASSFSGTGRSEQYF.